This T cell receptor (beta chain) is drawn from a study of cytomegalovirus exposure and HLA in healthy donors. The PCR made use of 60 Vbeta and 13 Jbeta primers. Sequenced by immunoSEQ multiplex PCR; TCRdb stores in-frame clones only, minus some. The sample includes around 130,000 clones, roughly 78% of them seen just once. Sequencing was done on a sample of PBMCs. This receptor was obtained from a man aged 25 to 40 in good health and CMV-seronegative.

CDR3 amino acids: CASSPSGLAYEQYF. DNA for the CDR3: TGCGCCAGCAGCCCCTCCGGACTTGCCTACGAGCAGTACTTC. The chain links TRBV5-1 to TRBJ2-7, with D tentatively TRBD2 (5 bases). V lost 4 bases and J lost 2, with 13 bases in between. Germline lookup yields CDR1 SGHRS and CDR2 YFSETQ. The CDR3 is made up of 14 amino acids.